These 30 T cell receptor beta chains came from one sample sequenced in a study of T cells in Graves' hyperthyroidism and ophthalmopathy. Using RNA transcripts as the source, TCR beta CDR3 regions were amplified. Using the HTBI primer set, a first-round RT-PCR was run on the TCR CDR3. MiXCR, applied by TCRdb to the multiplex PCR reads, yields one record per CDR3 protein. In the table there are approximately 530,000 distinct CDR3 sequences, approximately 16% of which are singletons. The sample was blood. All receptors derive from a young woman with Graves' hyperthyroidism.

Many counts were recorded for this clonotype. The rearrangement joins TRBV7-2 to TRBJ2-3; tentatively, D is TRBD1 (5 bases). V was cut by 5 bases and J by 4 bases, with 10 bases left in between. The germline gives CDR1 SGHTA, CDR2 FQGNSA. The CDR3 is 13 amino acids. The CDR3 nucleotides read TGTGCCAGCAGCCTCGCGACAGCAGATACGCAGTATTTT. This translates into CASSLATADTQYF. Looking up the rest from reference TRBV7-2 and TRBJ2-3 gives the full variable domain: GAGVSQSPSNKVTEKGKDVELRCDPISGHTALYWYRQSLGQGLEFLIYFQGNSAPDKSGLPSDRFSAERTGGSVSTLTIQRTQQEDSAVYLCASSLATADTQYFGPGTRLTVL.

The CDR3 reads CASSQDGTDSYEQYF. For the CDR3, the DNA is TGCGCCAGCAGCCAAGATGGGACGGACTCCTACGAGCAGTACTTC. The rearrangement uses TRBV4-3 and TRBJ2-7; D possibly matches TRBD1 or TRBD2 (5 bases each). Trimming removed 0 bases from V and 0 bases from J, with 9 bases in between. Germline CDR1 LGHNA, CDR2 YSLEER. The CDR3 is made up of 15 amino acids.

Concerning this clonotype: A far more abundant clone sits one base away, making this likely a read error. The chain uses TRBV5-1 and TRBJ1-1; D is undetermined. The CDR3 runs 13 residues. CDR1 is SGHRS, CDR2 YFSETQ, per germline. The CDR3 region is CASSTTANTEACF. The CDR3 nucleotides are TGCGCCAGCAGCACTACAGCGAACACTGAAGCTTGCTTT.

This clonotype was observed a few times. This chain links TRBV10-3 with TRBJ2-3, with 11 bases that match TRBD2. In germline, CDR1 is ENHRY, CDR2 SYGVKD. V was pared by 2 bases and J by 4 bases, with 2 bases of the junction left unmatched. The CDR3 sequence is 15 residues long. This chain's CDR3 is CAISELAGGPDTQYF. Written as DNA, the CDR3 is TGTGCCATCAGTGAGCTAGCGGGAGGCCCAGATACGCAGTATTTT.

About this clonotype: The CDR3 does not end in the conserved phenylalanine or tryptophan, so this is likely a read error. The J gene is TRBJ1-1, the V gene TRBV9; 11 nucleotides agree with TRBD1. V lost 3 bases to trimming and J lost 2 bases; unmatched junction nucleotides: 6. The CDR3 length is 16 residues. Germline-derived CDR1 and CDR2 are SGDLS and YYNGEE. Here the CDR3 reads CASSAPRTGGNTEAFV. The CDR3 DNA sequence: TGTGCCAGCAGCGCCCCTCGGACAGGGGGCAACACTGAAGCTTTCGTT.

This clonotype has just a few counts. This chain joins TRBV30 and TRBJ2-3; 12 bases agree with TRBD1. The trim removed 2 bases at V and 1 base at J, leaving 4 bases unmatched. Per germline, CDR1 GTSNPN and CDR2 SVGIG (reference sequence). The CDR3 runs to 16 residues. The CDR3 region has the DNA TGTGCCTGGAGTACCGGGACAGGGGGCCGCACAGATACGCAGTATTTT. Protein product: CAWSTGTGGRTDTQYF.

This clonotype was seen repeatedly, ten times or more. The CDR3 loop reads CASSPRTGGDEQYF. CDR3 sequence (DNA): TGTGCCAGCAGCCCCCGGACAGGGGGCGACGAGCAGTACTTC. J is TRBJ2-7 and V is TRBV18; 11 bases fit TRBD1. The trim removed 8 bases at V and 5 bases at J, leaving 8 bases unmatched. Germline V gene data show CDR1 as KGHSH and CDR2 as LQKENI. This CDR3 contains 14 residues.

J is TRBJ2-5 and V is TRBV19; perhaps D is TRBD1 or TRBD2 (6 bases each). V was clipped by 10 bases and J by 1 base, with 10 bases between them. Germline assignment: CDR1 LNHDA and CDR2 SQIVND (reference sequence). This CDR3 region has 12 residues. DNA for the CDR3: TGTGCCACCAGGGGAGGCCAAGAGACCCAGTACTTC. Its protein product is CATRGGQETQYF. The entire variable domain, with the rest obtained from reference TRBV19 and TRBJ2-5, is as follows: DGGITQSPKYLFRKEGQNVTLSCEQNLNHDAMYWYRQDPGQGLRLIYYSQIVNDFQKGDIAEGYSVSREKKESFPLTVTSAQKNPTAFYLCATRGGQETQYFGPGTRLLVL.

The J gene is TRBJ2-1, the V gene TRBV2; 9 bases line up with TRBD2. The CDR3 has 20 amino acids. Trimming at V came to 2 bases and at J to 0 bases, leaving 14 bases not matched to a gene. Germline assignment: CDR1 SNHLY and CDR2 FYNNEI. The CDR3 here is CASSERLAGRLKSSYNEQFF. The CDR3 DNA reads TGTGCCAGCAGTGAAAGGCTAGCGGGACGACTAAAGAGCTCCTACAATGAGCAGTTCTTC.

This chain links TRBV2 with TRBJ2-7; 9 nucleotides line up with TRBD2. The CDR3 sequence is 15 residues long. Per germline, CDR1 SNHLY and CDR2 FYNNEI. With 4 bases clipped from V and 6 bases from J, the junction kept 10 bases outside the gene matches. CDR3 in amino acids: CASSGLAGRGGEQYF. Written as DNA, the CDR3 is TGTGCCAGCAGTGGTCTAGCGGGACGCGGCGGCGAGCAGTACTTC. Supplemented by reference TRBV2 and TRBJ2-7, the full variable domain reads EPEVTQTPSHQVTQMGQEVILRCVPISNHLYFYWYRQILGQKVEFLVSFYNNEISEKSEIFDDQFSVERPDGSNFTLKIRSTKLEDSAMYFCASSGLAGRGGEQYFGPGTRLTVT.

There are a few counts of this clonotype. This rearrangement joins TRBV4-3 to TRBJ2-7; D is uncertain. Trimming pared 0 bases from V and 2 bases from J, leaving 11 bases between. Germline V gives CDR1 LGHNA, CDR2 YSLEER. This CDR3 is 15 amino acids long. The CDR3 loop reads CASSQDSFSTYEQYF. CDR3 coding DNA: TGCGCCAGCAGCCAAGATTCTTTCAGTACCTACGAGCAGTACTTC.

This clonotype has ten or more counts. The chain is built from TRBV28 and TRBJ1-1; possibly TRBD1 for D (5 bases). Germline values: CDR1 MDHEN, CDR2 SYDVKM. CDR3 length: 15 amino acids. The V end was cut by 3 bases, the J end by 4 bases, with 15 bases between. The CDR3 loop reads CASSFAPGTGTEAFF. The CDR3 DNA reads as TGTGCCAGCAGTTTTGCCCCCGGGACGGGCACTGAAGCTTTCTTT. Using reference TRBV28 and TRBJ1-1 for the parts outside the CDR3, the full variable domain is DVKVTQSSRYLVKRTGEKVFLECVQDMDHENMFWYRQDPGLGLRLIYFSYDVKMKEKGDIPEGYSVSREKKERFSLILESASTNQTSMYLCASSFAPGTGTEAFFGQGTRLTVV.

This clonotype was found many times. The V gene is TRBV6-2 or TRBV6-3, the J gene TRBJ1-5; no reliable D call. This CDR3 region has 13 residues. Germline values: CDR1 MNHEY, CDR2 SVGEGT. Between the trimmed V and J ends, which lost 4 bases and 7 bases, there was a span of 11 bases. CDR3: CASSSVGRQPQHF. As DNA, the CDR3 is TGTGCCAGCAGTTCGGTGGGGAGACAGCCCCAGCATTTT.

The chain carries TRBV5-8 and TRBJ2-7, with 8 bases fitting TRBD1. The CDR3 runs 15 residues. The V and J ends lost 5 bases and 0 bases, in that order; junction bases with no gene match: 7. Germline V gene sequence: CDR1 SGHTS, CDR2 YDEGEE. The chain's CDR3 is CASSMDRAYSYEQYF. For the CDR3, the DNA is TGTGCCAGCAGTATGGACAGGGCCTACTCCTACGAGCAGTACTTC.

The chain combines TRBV14 with TRBJ2-3; D uncertain. The germline CDR1 and CDR2 sequences are SGHDN and FVKESK. CDR3 length: 14 amino acids. The germline V and J ends were trimmed by 0 bases and 10 bases, with 14 bases remaining between them. CDR3 nucleotides: TGTGCCAGCAGCCAAGATAGTAGGCCAACGTCGCAGTATTTT. Translated, it gives CASSQDSRPTSQYF.

This clonotype was seen more than once but under ten times. The chain is built from TRBV9 and TRBJ2-3, with D perhaps matching TRBD1 (6 bases). Trimming left V 3 bases short and J 7 bases short, with 15 bases between. This CDR3 is 14 amino acids long. The V gene's germline CDR1 is SGDLS and CDR2 YYNGEE. The CDR3, as DNA: TGTGCCAGCAGCGGATACCGGGACACGAATACGCAGTATTTT. Its translation: CASSGYRDTNTQYF.

This clonotype was detected a few times. One junction end disagrees with the germline gene, perhaps due to a read error. J is TRBJ2-5 and V is TRBV7-9; 14 bases map to TRBD2. This CDR3 comprises 13 residues. The germline V gene has CDR1 SEHNR and CDR2 FQNEAQ (reference sequence). DNA for the CDR3: TGTGCCAGCAGCTCCCCGACTAGCGGGGGGGCGCACTTC. Its translation: CASSSPTSGGAHF.

Many counts were recorded for this clonotype. The chain links TRBV7-2 to TRBJ2-7, with TRBD2 as a possible D gene (6 bases). The CDR3 totals 15 residues. The V end was cut by 4 bases, the J end by 0 bases, with 13 bases between. The germline gives CDR1 SGHTA, CDR2 FQGNSA. The CDR3 loop is CASSSRGSFSYEQYF. The CDR3 nucleotides are TGTGCCAGCAGCTCGCGGGGCAGCTTCTCCTACGAGCAGTACTTC.

The chain has TRBV13 and TRBJ2-2; a weak D match, TRBD2 (5 bases). With 0 bases removed from V and 1 base from J, the gap between germline ends came to 9 bases. This CDR3 has 16 amino acids. The germline V gene encodes CDR1 PRHDT and CDR2 FYEKMQ (reference sequence). This chain's CDR3 is CASSLGDSVNTGELFF. CDR3 nucleotide sequence: TGTGCCAGCAGCTTAGGTGATAGCGTGAACACCGGGGAGCTGTTTTTT.

This clonotype occurred many times. The chain uses TRBV27 and TRBJ2-7; 10 positions agree with TRBD1. The CDR3 has 15 residues. CDR1 and CDR2 from the germline V gene are MNHEY and SMNVEV (reference sequence). Trimming cost V 5 bases and J 4 bases; bases outside gene matches: 8. This chain's CDR3 is CASSPLDRGRYEQYF. In DNA form, the CDR3 reads TGTGCCAGCAGTCCCCTGGACAGGGGGAGATACGAGCAGTACTTC.

In this sample, this clonotype turned up a few times. The chain combines TRBV19 with TRBJ2-3, with TRBD2 as a possible D gene (6 bases). Between the trimmed V and J ends, which lost 5 bases and 7 bases, there was a span of 13 bases. CDR3 length: 13 residues. Germline V gives CDR1 LNHDA, CDR2 SQIVND (reference sequence). The CDR3 sequence: CASSVDGRHTQYF. The CDR3 region has the DNA TGTGCCAGTAGTGTCGACGGGAGACATACGCAGTATTTT.

Details on this clonotype: A much larger clone sits a single nucleotide away, making a read error possible. The V call is TRBV7-2, the J call TRBJ2-1, with D tentatively TRBD1 or TRBD2 (6 bases each). The CDR3 is made up of 16 amino acids. V gave up 2 bases and J gave up 10 bases, with 21 bases separating them. CDR1 is SGHTA and CDR2 is FQGNSA in the germline V gene. CDR3 DNA sequence: TGTGCCAGCAGCTTAATGGGGGGCTCCGGTGCCTACGAGCAGTTCTTC. Amino acid sequence: CASSLMGGSGAYEQFF.

This clonotype was observed a few times. This rearrangement joins TRBV5-1 to TRBJ2-7; D gene unclear. The CDR3 runs 14 residues. The germline CDR1 and CDR2 sequences are SGHRS and YFSETQ. The V gene lost 0 bases and the J gene lost 0 bases, with 7 bases spanning the gap. The CDR3 reads CASSLEGYSYEQYF. The CDR3 coding sequence is TGCGCCAGCAGCTTGGAGGGCTACTCCTACGAGCAGTACTTC.

For this clonotype: One base away lies a much larger clone, so this may be a sequencing read error. J is TRBJ2-3 and V is TRBV5-6; 11 bases map to TRBD1. V lost 4 bases and J lost 0; bases outside the gene matches: 4. The length of the CDR3 is 16 residues. Germline CDR1 SGHDT, CDR2 YYEEEE. CDR3 in DNA: TGTGCCAGCAGCAGCGGGACAGGGGGAAGCACAGATACGCAGTATTTT. Translating it yields CASSSGTGGSTDTQYF.

The genes are TRBV5-5 and TRBJ2-5; D is perhaps TRBD2 (5 bases). The germline V gene encodes CDR1 SGHKS and CDR2 YYEKEE (reference sequence). V was shortened by 4 bases and J by 7 bases, with 20 bases between the two germline ends. The CDR3 consists of 15 residues. The CDR3 spells CASSPLGAKRGTQYF. The CDR3 nucleotides are TGTGCCAGCAGCCCCCTCGGAGCGAAACGGGGGACCCAGTACTTC.

This clonotype was detected many times. The V gene is TRBV5-1, the J gene TRBJ2-7; 7 bases agree with TRBD1. In germline, CDR1 is SGHRS, CDR2 YFSETQ. The CDR3 runs 14 residues. The V and J ends lost 4 bases and 0 bases, in that order; junction bases with no gene match: 4. The CDR3 is CASSGDRASYEQYF. CDR3 DNA sequence: TGCGCCAGCAGCGGTGACAGGGCCTCCTACGAGCAGTACTTC. The complete variable domain, with remaining parts taken from reference TRBV5-1 and TRBJ2-7, reads KAGVTQTPRYLIKTRGQQVTLSCSPISGHRSVSWYQQTPGQGLQFLFEYFSETQRNKGNFPGRFSGRQFSNSRSEMNVSTLELGDSALYLCASSGDRASYEQYFGPGTRLTVT.

The CDR3 loop is CASSEEAGGFGEQFF. CDR3 bases: TGTGCCAGCAGTGAAGAGGCGGGGGGGTTCGGTGAGCAGTTCTTC. The rearrangement joins TRBV6-1 to TRBJ2-1; 9 nucleotides line up with TRBD2. Germline lookup yields CDR1 MNHNS and CDR2 SASEGT. CDR3 length: 15 amino acids. J gave up 9 bases and V 1 base, and 7 bases lay outside the gene matches.

This clonotype was picked up many times. The rearrangement joins TRBV7-9 to TRBJ1-2; D is uncertain. Germline CDR1 and CDR2: SEHNR and FQNEAQ (reference sequence). The CDR3 has 13 amino acids. Between the trimmed V and J ends, which lost 6 bases and 0 bases, there was a span of 8 bases. In DNA form, the CDR3 reads TGTGCCAGCAGGCCGGGAACTAACTATGGCTACACCTTC. Its translation: CASRPGTNYGYTF. Full variable domain (outside the CDR3, taken from reference TRBV7-9 and TRBJ1-2): DTGVSQNPRHKITKRGQNVTFRCDPISEHNRLYWYRQTLGQGPEFLTYFQNEAQLEKSRLLSDRFSAERPKGSFSTLEIQRTEQGDSAMYLCASRPGTNYGYTFGSGTRLTVV.

The V and J genes are TRBV15 and TRBJ1-5; TRBD1 aligns across 9 bases. In germline, CDR1 is LNHNV, CDR2 YYDKDF (reference sequence). The V and J ends lost 1 base and 3 bases, in that order; junction bases with no gene match: 4. CDR3 size: 16 residues. The CDR3 is CATSRADRGINQPQHF. Here the CDR3 DNA reads TGTGCCACCAGCAGAGCGGACAGGGGCATCAATCAGCCCCAGCATTTT.

The gene calls are TRBV24-1 and TRBJ2-5, with D maybe TRBD1 (5 bases). Germline CDR1 reads KGHDR; CDR2 reads SFDVKD. Deletions cut 3 bases from V and 4 bases from J, with 11 bases between. This CDR3 has 14 residues. In nucleotides, the CDR3 is TGTGCCACCAGTGATCGCCAGACAGTAGAGACCCAGTACTTC. This sequence encodes CATSDRQTVETQYF.